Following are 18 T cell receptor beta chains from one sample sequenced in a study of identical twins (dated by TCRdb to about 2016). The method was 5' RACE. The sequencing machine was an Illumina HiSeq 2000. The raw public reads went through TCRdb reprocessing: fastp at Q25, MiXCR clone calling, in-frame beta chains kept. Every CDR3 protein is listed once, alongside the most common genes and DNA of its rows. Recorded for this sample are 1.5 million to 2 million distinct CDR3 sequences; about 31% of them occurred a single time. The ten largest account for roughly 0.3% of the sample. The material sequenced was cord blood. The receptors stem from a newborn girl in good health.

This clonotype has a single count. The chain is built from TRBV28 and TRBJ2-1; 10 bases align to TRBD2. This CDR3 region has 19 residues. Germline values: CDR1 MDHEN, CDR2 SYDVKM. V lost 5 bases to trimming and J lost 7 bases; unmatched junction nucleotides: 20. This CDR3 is CASSPPLPRLAGVGNEQFF. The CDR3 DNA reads TGTGCCAGCAGTCCCCCTTTACCCCGGCTAGCGGGAGTGGGAAATGAGCAGTTCTTC.

CDR3 DNA sequence: TGTGCCATCAGTGAGTGGCTGCGGGGGAACACCTACAATGAGCAGTTCTTC. It codes for CAISEWLRGNTYNEQFF. The V call is TRBV10-3, the J call TRBJ2-1, with 7 bases lining up with TRBD2. This CDR3 comprises 17 residues. Germline V lookup: CDR1 ENHRY, CDR2 SYGVKD. Trimming removed 1 base from V and 2 bases from J; junction bases left unmatched: 8.

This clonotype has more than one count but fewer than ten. The CDR3 bases are TGTGCCAGCCAGTTTGACCCGGGGCTAGCGCCTACCTACGAGCAGTACTTC. This gives the protein CASQFDPGLAPTYEQYF. This chain links TRBV12-3 or TRBV12-4 with TRBJ2-7; maybe TRBD2 (6 bases). The CDR3 runs 17 residues. V lost 8 bases and J 2 bases, leaving 25 bases between the germline ends.

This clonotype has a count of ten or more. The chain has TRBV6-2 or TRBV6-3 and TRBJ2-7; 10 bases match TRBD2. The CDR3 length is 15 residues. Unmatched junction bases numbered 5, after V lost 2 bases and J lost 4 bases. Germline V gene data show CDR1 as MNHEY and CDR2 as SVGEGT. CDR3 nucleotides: TGTGCCAGCAGTTACCGTGGACTAGCGGTTTACGAGCAGTACTTC. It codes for CASSYRGLAVYEQYF.

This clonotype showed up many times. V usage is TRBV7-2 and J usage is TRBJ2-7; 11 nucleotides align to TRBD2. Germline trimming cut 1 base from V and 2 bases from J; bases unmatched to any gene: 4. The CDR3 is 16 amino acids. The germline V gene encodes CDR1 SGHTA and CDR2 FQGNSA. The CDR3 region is CASSLGLAGLPYEQYF. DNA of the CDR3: TGTGCCAGCAGCTTAGGACTAGCGGGACTTCCCTACGAGCAGTACTTC.

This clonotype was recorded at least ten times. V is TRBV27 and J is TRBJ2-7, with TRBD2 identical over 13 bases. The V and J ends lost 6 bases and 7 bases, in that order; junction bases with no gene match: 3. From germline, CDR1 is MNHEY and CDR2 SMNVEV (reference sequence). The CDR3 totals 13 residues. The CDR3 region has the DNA TGTGCCAGCAGAGGACTAGCGGGAGTAGAGCAGTACTTC. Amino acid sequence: CASRGLAGVEQYF.

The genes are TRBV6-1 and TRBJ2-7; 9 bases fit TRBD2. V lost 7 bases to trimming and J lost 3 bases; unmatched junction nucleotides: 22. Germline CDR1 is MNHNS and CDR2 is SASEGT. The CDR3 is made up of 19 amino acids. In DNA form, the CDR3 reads TGTGCCAGCACCTATAACACTGGGGCACCACTAGCGGGCCACTACGAGCAGTACTTC. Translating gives CASTYNTGAPLAGHYEQYF.

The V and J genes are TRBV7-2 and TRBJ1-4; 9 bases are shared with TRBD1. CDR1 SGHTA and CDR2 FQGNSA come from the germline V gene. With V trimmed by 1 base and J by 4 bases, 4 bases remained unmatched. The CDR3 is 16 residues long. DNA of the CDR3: TGTGCCAGCAGCTTAGACGGGACAGGGAGTAATGAAAAACTGTTTTTT. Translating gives CASSLDGTGSNEKLFF. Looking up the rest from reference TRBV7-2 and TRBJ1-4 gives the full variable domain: GAGVSQSPSNKVTEKGKDVELRCDPISGHTALYWYRQSLGQGLEFLIYFQGNSAPDKSGLPSDRFSAERTGGSVSTLTIQRTQQEDSAVYLCASSLDGTGSNEKLFFGSGTQLSVL.

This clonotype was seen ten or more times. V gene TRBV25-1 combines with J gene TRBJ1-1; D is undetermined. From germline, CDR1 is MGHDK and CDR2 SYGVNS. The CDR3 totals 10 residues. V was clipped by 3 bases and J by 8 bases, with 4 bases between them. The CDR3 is CASSDREAFF. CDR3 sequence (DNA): TGTGCCAGCAGTGACAGGGAAGCTTTCTTT.

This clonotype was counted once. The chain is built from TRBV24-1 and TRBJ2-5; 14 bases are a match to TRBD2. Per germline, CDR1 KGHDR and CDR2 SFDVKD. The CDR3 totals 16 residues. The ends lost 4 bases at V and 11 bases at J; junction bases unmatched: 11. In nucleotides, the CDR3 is TGTGCCACCAGTGACCCGGGACTAGCGGGAGCCAATGTGCAGTACTTC. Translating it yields CATSDPGLAGANVQYF.

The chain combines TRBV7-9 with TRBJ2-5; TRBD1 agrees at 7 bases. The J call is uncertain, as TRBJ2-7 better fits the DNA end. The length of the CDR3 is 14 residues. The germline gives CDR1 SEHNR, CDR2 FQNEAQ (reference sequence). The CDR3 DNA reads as TGTGCCAGCAGCTTAGCGCTTAGGGGGCGCGAGCAGTACTTC. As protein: CASSLALRGREQYF.

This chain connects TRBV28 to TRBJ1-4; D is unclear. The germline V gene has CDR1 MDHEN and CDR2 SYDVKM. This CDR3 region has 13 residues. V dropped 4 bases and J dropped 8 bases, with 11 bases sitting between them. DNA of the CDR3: TGTGCCAGCAGTTCCGGGTCTCGGGAAAAACTGTTTTTT. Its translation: CASSSGSREKLFF.

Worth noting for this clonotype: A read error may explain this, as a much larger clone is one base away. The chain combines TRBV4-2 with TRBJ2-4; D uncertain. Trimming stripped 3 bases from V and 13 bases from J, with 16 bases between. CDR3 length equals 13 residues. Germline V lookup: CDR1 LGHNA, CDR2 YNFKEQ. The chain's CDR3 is CASSHSLSNEQYF. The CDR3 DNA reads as TGTGCCAGCAGCCACTCCCTTAGCAATGAGCAGTACTTC.

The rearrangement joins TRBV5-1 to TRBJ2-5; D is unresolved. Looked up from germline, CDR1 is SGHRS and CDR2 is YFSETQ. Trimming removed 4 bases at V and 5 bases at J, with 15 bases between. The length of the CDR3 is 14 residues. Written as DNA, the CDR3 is TGCGCCAGCAGCCCCCCAGTTTTTGGGGAGACCCAGTACTTC. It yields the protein CASSPPVFGETQYF.

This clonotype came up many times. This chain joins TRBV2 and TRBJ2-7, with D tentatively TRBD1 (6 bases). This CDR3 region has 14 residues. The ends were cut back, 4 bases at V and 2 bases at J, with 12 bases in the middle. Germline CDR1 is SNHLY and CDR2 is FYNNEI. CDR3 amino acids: CASSVRQVTYEQYF. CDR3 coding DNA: TGTGCCAGCAGTGTAAGACAGGTCACCTACGAGCAGTACTTC.

The CDR3 coding sequence is TGTGCCAGCAGCCAAGGCGGACAGCGGGGGCATCAGCCCCAGCATTTT. As protein: CASSQGGQRGHQPQHF. The gene calls are TRBV4-2 and TRBJ1-5, with D maybe TRBD1 (6 bases). The CDR3 consists of 16 residues. V was clipped by 1 base and J by 5 bases, with 15 bases between them. Looked up from germline, CDR1 is LGHNA and CDR2 is YNFKEQ.

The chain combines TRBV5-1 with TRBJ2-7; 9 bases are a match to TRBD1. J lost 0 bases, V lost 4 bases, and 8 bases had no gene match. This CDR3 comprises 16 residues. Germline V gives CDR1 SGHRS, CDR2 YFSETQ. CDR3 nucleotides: TGCGCCAGCAGCGCAAACAGGGGGCTCGGCTCCTACGAGCAGTACTTC. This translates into CASSANRGLGSYEQYF.

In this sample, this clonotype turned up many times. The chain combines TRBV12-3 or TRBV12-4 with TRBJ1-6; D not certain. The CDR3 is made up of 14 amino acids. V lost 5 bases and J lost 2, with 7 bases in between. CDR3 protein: CASSTGPYNSPLHF. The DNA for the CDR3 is TGTGCCAGCAGTACCGGGCCCTATAATTCACCCCTCCACTTT.